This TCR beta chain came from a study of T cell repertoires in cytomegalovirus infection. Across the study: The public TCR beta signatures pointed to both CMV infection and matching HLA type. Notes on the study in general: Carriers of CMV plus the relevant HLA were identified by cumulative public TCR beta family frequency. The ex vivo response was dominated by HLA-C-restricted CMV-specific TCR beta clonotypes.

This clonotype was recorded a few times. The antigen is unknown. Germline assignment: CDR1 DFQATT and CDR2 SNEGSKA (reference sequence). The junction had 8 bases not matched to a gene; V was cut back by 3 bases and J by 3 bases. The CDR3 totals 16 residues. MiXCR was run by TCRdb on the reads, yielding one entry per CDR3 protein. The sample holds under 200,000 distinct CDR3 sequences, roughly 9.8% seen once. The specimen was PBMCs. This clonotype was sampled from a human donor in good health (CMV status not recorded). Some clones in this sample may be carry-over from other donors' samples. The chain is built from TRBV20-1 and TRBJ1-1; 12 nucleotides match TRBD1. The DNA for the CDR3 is TGCAGTGCTAGGCCCCGGGACAGGGGGCCGGACACTGAAGCTTTCTTT. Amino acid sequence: CSARPRDRGPDTEAFF.